The entry below describes one T cell receptor (beta chain). Its specificity is unknown. Data came from immunoSEQ multiplex PCR; TCRdb stores just in-frame clones and leaves some out. Of over 100,000 clones listed, 92% are singletons. This specimen comes from a study of siplizumab effects on memory and regulatory T cells. Notes on the study in general: Alloreactive sequences traceable to unstimulated CD4+ memory cells were significantly reduced by siplizumab. Proliferating Tregs in siplizumab cultures were never verified as suppressive.

The trim removed 4 bases at V and 8 bases at J, leaving 14 bases unmatched. Per the germline V gene, CDR1 is SGHKS and CDR2 is YYEKEE (reference sequence). CDR3 length: 15 amino acids. V and J are TRBV5-5 and TRBJ1-2, with TRBD1 identical over 7 bases. Sequencing was done on a sample of Tregs sorted from blood. The clonotype comes from a human donor in good health. The CDR3 loop is CASSPGADRLPGYTF. Here the CDR3 DNA reads TGTGCCAGCAGCCCCGGCGCGGACAGGCTCCCGGGCTACACCTTC. Full variable domain (remainder filled in from reference TRBV5-5 and TRBJ1-2): DAGVTQSPTHLIKTRGQQVTLRCSPISGHKSVSWYQQVLGQGPQFIFQYYEKEERGRGNFPDRFSARQFPNYSSELNVNALLLGDSALYLCASSPGADRLPGYTFGSGTRLTVV.